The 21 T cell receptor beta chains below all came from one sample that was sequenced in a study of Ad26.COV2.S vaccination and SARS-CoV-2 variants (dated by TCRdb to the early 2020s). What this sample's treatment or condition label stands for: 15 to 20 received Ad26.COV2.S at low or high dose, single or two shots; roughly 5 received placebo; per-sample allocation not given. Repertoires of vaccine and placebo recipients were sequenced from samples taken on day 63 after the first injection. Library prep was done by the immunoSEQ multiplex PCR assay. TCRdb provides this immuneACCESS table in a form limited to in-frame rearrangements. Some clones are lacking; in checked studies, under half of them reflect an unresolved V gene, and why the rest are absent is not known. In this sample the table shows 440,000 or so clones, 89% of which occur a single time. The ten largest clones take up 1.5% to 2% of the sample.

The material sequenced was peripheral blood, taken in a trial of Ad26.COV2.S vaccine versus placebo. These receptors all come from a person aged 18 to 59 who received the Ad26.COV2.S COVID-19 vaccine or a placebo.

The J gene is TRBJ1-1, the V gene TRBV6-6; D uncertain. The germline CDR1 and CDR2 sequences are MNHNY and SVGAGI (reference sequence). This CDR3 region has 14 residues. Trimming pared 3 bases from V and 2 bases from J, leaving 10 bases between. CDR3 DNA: TGTGCCAGCAGTTATGTCGGGGATAACACTGAAGCTTTCTTT. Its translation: CASSYVGDNTEAFF.

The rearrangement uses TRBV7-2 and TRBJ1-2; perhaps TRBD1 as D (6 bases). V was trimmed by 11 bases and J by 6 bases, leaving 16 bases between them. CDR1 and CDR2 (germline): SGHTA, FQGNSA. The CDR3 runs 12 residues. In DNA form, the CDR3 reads TGTGCCCAACGGGGGGCTTCGAATGGCTACACCTTC. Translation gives CAQRGASNGYTF. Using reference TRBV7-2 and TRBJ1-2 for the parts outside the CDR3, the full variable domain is GAGVSQSPSNKVTEKGKDVELRCDPISGHTALYWYRQSLGQGLEFLIYFQGNSAPDKSGLPSDRFSAERTGGSVSTLTIQRTQQEDSAVYLCAQRGASNGYTFGSGTRLTVV.

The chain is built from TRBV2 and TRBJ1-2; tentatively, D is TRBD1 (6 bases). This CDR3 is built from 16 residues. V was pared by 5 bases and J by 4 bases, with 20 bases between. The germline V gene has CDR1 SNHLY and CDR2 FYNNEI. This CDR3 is CASSSQGAANGYGYTF. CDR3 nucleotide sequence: TGTGCCAGCAGTTCACAGGGTGCAGCGAACGGCTATGGCTACACCTTC.

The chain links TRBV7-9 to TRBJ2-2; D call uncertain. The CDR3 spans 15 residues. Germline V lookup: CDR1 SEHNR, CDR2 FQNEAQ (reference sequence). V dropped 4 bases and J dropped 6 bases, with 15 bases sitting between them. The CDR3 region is CASSSRAFGSGELFF. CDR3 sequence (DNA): TGTGCCAGCAGCTCCCGTGCGTTCGGATCCGGGGAGCTGTTTTTT.

CDR3 coding DNA: TGTGCCAGCAGCGGAGGAGATACGCAGTATTTT. Its translation: CASSGGDTQYF. The J gene is TRBJ2-3, the V gene TRBV7-9; D might be TRBD2 (5 bases). V gave up 5 bases and J gave up 5 bases, with 5 bases separating them. Per germline, CDR1 SEHNR and CDR2 FQNEAQ (reference sequence). This CDR3 comprises 11 residues.

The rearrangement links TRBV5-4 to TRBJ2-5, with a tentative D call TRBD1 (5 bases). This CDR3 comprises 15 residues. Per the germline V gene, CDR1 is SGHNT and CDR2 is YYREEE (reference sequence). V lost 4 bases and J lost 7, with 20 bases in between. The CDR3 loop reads CASSRLNLDGATQYF. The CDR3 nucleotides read TGTGCCAGCAGCCGATTGAATCTTGATGGGGCGACCCAGTACTTC.

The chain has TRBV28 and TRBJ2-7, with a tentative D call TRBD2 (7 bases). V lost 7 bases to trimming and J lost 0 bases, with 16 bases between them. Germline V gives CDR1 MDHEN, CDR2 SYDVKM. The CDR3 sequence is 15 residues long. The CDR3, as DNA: TGTGCCAGCACCAAAAGGGGGGGGTCCTCCTACGAGCAGTACTTC. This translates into CASTKRGGSSYEQYF.

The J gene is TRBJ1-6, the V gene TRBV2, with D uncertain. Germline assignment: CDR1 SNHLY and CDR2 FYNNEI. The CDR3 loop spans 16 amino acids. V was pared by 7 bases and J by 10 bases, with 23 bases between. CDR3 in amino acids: CASKDQPRSTVSPLHF. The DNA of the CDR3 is TGTGCCAGCAAGGACCAACCCAGGTCTACAGTCTCACCCCTCCACTTT.

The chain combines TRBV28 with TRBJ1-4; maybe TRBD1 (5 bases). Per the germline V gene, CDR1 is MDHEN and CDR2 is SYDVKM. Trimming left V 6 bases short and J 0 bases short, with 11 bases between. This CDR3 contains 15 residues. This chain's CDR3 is CASRSGGATNEKLFF. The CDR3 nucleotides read TGTGCCAGCAGGTCCGGGGGGGCAACTAATGAAAAACTGTTTTTT.

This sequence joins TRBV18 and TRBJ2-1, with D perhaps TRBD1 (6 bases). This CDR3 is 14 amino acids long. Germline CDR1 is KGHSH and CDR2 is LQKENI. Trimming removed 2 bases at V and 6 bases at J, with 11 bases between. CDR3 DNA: TGTGCCAGCTCACCAGGGACATCGTTCAATGAGCAGTTCTTC. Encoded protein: CASSPGTSFNEQFF.

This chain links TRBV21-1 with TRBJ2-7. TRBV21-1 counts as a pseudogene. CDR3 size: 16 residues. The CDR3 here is CASRLRGASSSYEQYF. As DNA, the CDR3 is TGTGCCAGCAGACTTAGGGGGGCGTCGAGCTCCTACGAGCAGTACTTC.

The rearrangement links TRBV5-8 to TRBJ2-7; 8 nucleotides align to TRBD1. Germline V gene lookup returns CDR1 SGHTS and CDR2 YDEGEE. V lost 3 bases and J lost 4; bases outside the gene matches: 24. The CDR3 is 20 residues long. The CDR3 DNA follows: TGTGCCAGCAGCTCGCGTTACTTCGGACAGGGTGGAATTCGGGAGTACGAGCAGTACTTC. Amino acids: CASSSRYFGQGGIREYEQYF.

The CDR3 is CASNPGSRTSGSDTQYF. In DNA form, the CDR3 reads TGCGCCAGCAACCCCGGGAGTCGGACTAGCGGGAGTGATACGCAGTATTTT. This chain links TRBV5-1 with TRBJ2-3; 13 bases fit TRBD2. This CDR3 spans 17 amino acids. The junction had 13 bases not matched to a gene; V was cut back by 6 bases and J by 6 bases. Germline CDR1 and CDR2: SGHRS and YFSETQ.

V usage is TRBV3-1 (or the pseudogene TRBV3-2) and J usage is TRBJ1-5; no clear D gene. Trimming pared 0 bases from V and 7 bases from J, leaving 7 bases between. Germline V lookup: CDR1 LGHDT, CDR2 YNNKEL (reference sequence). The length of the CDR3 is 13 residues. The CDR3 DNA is TGTGCCAGCAGCCAAGAGGGTTCCCAGCCCCAGCATTTT. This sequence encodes CASSQEGSQPQHF.

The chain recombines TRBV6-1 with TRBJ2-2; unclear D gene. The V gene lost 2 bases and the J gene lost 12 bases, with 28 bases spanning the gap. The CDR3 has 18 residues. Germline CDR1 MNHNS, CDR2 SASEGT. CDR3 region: CASSERERPQIRHEKLFF. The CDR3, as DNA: TGTGCCAGCAGTGAAAGGGAAAGACCCCAGATACGTCATGAAAAGCTGTTTTTT.

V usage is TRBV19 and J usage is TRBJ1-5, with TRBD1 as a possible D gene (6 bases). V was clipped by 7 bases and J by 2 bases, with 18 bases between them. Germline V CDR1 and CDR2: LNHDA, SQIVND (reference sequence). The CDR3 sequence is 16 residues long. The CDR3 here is CASKAMLRGRNQPQHF. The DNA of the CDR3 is TGTGCCAGTAAAGCAATGCTCAGGGGCCGCAATCAGCCCCAGCATTTT.

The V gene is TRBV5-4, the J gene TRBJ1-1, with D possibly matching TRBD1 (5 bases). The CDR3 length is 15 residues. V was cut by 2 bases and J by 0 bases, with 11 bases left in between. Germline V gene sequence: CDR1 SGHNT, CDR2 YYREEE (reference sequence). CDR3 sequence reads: CASSFSWGVNTEAFF. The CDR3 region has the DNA TGTGCCAGCAGCTTCTCTTGGGGGGTGAACACTGAAGCTTTCTTT.

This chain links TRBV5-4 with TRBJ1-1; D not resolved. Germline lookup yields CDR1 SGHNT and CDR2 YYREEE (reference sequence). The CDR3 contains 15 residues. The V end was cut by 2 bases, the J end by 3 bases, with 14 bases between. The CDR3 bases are TGTGCCAGCAGCTTACTCAGTAATTCGGACACTGAAGCTTTCTTT. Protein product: CASSLLSNSDTEAFF. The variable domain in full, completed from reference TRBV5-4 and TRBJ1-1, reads ETGVTQSPTHLIKTRGQQVTLRCSSQSGHNTVSWYQQALGQGPQFIFQYYREEENGRGNFPPRFSGLQFPNYSSELNVNALELDDSALYLCASSLLSNSDTEAFFGQGTRLTVV.

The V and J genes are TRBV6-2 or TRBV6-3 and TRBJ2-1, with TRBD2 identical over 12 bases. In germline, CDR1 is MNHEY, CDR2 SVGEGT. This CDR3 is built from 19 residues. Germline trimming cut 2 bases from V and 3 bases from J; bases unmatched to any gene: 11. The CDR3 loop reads CASSYVRLAGARNYNEQFF. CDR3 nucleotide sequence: TGTGCCAGCAGTTACGTCCGACTAGCGGGGGCCCGAAACTACAATGAGCAGTTCTTC.

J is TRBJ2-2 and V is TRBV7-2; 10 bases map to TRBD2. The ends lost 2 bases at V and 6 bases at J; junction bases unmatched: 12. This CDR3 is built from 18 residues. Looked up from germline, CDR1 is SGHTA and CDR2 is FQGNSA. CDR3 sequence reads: CASSLRYKRGGTAGELFF. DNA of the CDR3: TGTGCCAGCAGCTTAAGATATAAGCGGGGGGGCACAGCCGGGGAGCTGTTTTTT.

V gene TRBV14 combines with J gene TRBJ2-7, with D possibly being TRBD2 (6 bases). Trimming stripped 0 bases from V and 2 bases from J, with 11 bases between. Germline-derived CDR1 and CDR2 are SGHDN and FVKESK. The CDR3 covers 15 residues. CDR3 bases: TGTGCCAGCAGCCAAGATCTTACTAGCACCTACGAGCAGTACTTC. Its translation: CASSQDLTSTYEQYF. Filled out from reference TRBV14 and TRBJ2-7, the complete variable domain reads EAGVTQFPSHSVIEKGQTVTLRCDPISGHDNLYWYRRVMGKEIKFLLHFVKESKQDESGMPNNRFLAERTGGTYSTLKVQPAELEDSGVYFCASSQDLTSTYEQYFGPGTRLTVT.